The clone carrying this TCR beta chain was found once. The source of the sample is a study of T cell changes during pregnancy in multiple sclerosis. The CDR3 covers 15 residues. Losses at the gene ends were 3 bases for V and 2 bases for J; bases not matched to a gene: 6. Germline assignment: CDR1 SGDLS and CDR2 YYNGEE. Libraries were prepared by immunoSEQ multiplex PCR; TCRdb keeps only in-frame clonotypes and omits some of them. The sample holds 70,000 to 95,000 clones, about 93% seen once. The receptor comes from a female donor in good health, enrolled as a control in a pregnancy study. The sample was peripheral blood, taken after pregnancy. The chain has TRBV9 and TRBJ2-3; 7 bases map to TRBD2. In DNA form, the CDR3 reads TGTGCCAGCAGCGGTACTAGCGTGCCCACAGATACGCAGTATTTT. Protein sequence: CASSGTSVPTDTQYF.